These 13 T cell receptor beta chains were all obtained from the same sample, sequenced in a study of identical twins. From the 5' RACE reads, TCRdb called clonotypes with MiXCR, one entry per CDR3 protein. The table lists around 470,000 distinct CDR3 sequences, approximately 15% of them singletons. The same specimen was also included in a second study, on yellow fever vaccine responses in identical twins.

The material sequenced was CD4+ T cells sorted from blood. These receptor sequences come from a woman in her late teens or twenties in good health.

CDR3 region: CSASYRGENIQYF. The CDR3 DNA reads as TGCAGTGCGTCCTACAGGGGGGAAAACATTCAGTACTTC. V and J are TRBV20-1 and TRBJ2-4, with 8 bases identical to TRBD1. With 6 bases clipped from V and 5 bases from J, the junction kept 6 bases outside the gene matches. Per germline, CDR1 DFQATT and CDR2 SNEGSKA (reference sequence). The length of the CDR3 is 13 residues.

V usage is TRBV27 and J usage is TRBJ2-5; 9 bases map to TRBD2. In germline, CDR1 is MNHEY, CDR2 SMNVEV (reference sequence). The CDR3 is 14 residues long. V was pared by 3 bases and J by 4 bases, with 3 bases of the junction left unmatched. CDR3 bases: TGTGCCAGCAGTTTGAGAGCGGGAGGAGAGACCCAGTACTTC. Protein product: CASSLRAGGETQYF.

The J gene is TRBJ1-6, the V gene TRBV6-5; the D gene is possibly TRBD1 (5 bases). This CDR3 is 18 amino acids long. V lost 1 base, J lost 7 bases, and 20 bases lay in between. The germline CDR1 and CDR2 sequences are MNHEY and SVGAGI. CDR3 sequence: CASSYLNGGGTRNSPLHF. The DNA of the CDR3 is TGTGCCAGCAGTTACTTGAATGGCGGGGGGACGCGCAATTCACCCCTCCACTTT.

The V and J genes are TRBV5-1 and TRBJ1-5; 9 bases map to TRBD1. The V and J ends lost 0 bases and 7 bases, in that order; junction bases with no gene match: 8. The CDR3 has 16 amino acids. Germline V gene data show CDR1 as SGHRS and CDR2 as YFSETQ. The CDR3 DNA is TGCGCCAGCAGCTTGGGGGACAGGGACGTCGCCCAGCCCCAGCATTTT. This translates into CASSLGDRDVAQPQHF.

V and J are TRBV7-2 and TRBJ2-5, with 12 bases identical to TRBD2. The ends lost 4 bases at V and 5 bases at J; junction bases unmatched: 5. From germline, CDR1 is SGHTA and CDR2 FQGNSA. The CDR3 extends over 15 amino acids. CDR3 nucleotides: TGTGCCAGCAGCTACGCTAGCGGGAGGGGGGAGACCCAGTACTTC. Translated: CASSYASGRGETQYF. The whole variable domain, remainder taken from reference TRBV7-2 and TRBJ2-5, is GAGVSQSPSNKVTEKGKDVELRCDPISGHTALYWYRQSLGQGLEFLIYFQGNSAPDKSGLPSDRFSAERTGGSVSTLTIQRTQQEDSAVYLCASSYASGRGETQYFGPGTRLLVL.

The sample holds a few counts of this clonotype. J is TRBJ2-1 and V is TRBV6-2 or TRBV6-3, with D tentatively TRBD1 (5 bases). Germline CDR1 is MNHEY and CDR2 is SVGEGT. The CDR3 loop spans 14 amino acids. The V and J ends lost 0 bases and 12 bases respectively, with 15 bases between them. CDR3 in DNA: TGTGCCAGCAGTTACTCGGGCCCCAGGGTGTCGCAGTTCTTC. Translated, it gives CASSYSGPRVSQFF.

At least ten counts were recorded for this clonotype. The chain combines TRBV29-1 with TRBJ1-2; 8 nucleotides line up with TRBD1. Losses at the gene ends were 4 bases for V and 2 bases for J; bases not matched to a gene: 0. The CDR3 has 12 residues. Germline CDR1 is SQVTM and CDR2 is ANQGSEA. The CDR3 DNA reads TGCAGCGTTGGGGACAGGAACTATGGCTACACCTTC. It codes for CSVGDRNYGYTF.

This clonotype has more than one count but fewer than ten. CDR3 nucleotides: TGCGCCAGCAGTGAGGGGTTTAGCAATCAGCCCCAGCATTTT. Translation gives CASSEGFSNQPQHF. The chain has TRBV10-2 and TRBJ1-5; no firm D call. Between the trimmed V and J ends, which lost 2 bases and 0 bases, there was a span of 5 bases. Germline values: CDR1 WSHSY, CDR2 SAAADI. The length of the CDR3 is 14 residues.

The chain uses TRBV3-1 and TRBJ2-7; the D gene is possibly TRBD1 (5 bases). Germline assignment: CDR1 LGHDT and CDR2 YNNKEL (reference sequence). CDR3 length: 15 residues. Trimming removed 0 bases from V and 0 bases from J, with 9 bases in between. The CDR3 sequence: CASSQDRAGSYEQYF. CDR3 DNA sequence: TGTGCCAGCAGCCAAGACAGGGCAGGCTCCTACGAGCAGTACTTC.

This clonotype was observed a handful of times. This rearrangement joins TRBV7-3 to TRBJ2-7; perhaps D is TRBD1 or TRBD2 (6 bases each). The ends were cut back, 8 bases at V and 2 bases at J, with 10 bases in the middle. The CDR3 has 12 residues. Germline V gene data show CDR1 as SGHTA and CDR2 as FQGTGA. Here the CDR3 reads CASPRGPYEQYF. Here the CDR3 DNA reads TGTGCCAGCCCACGGGGGCCCTACGAGCAGTACTTC.

The sample holds a few counts of this clonotype. The chain recombines TRBV7-2 with TRBJ2-7; possibly TRBD2 for D (7 bases). Looked up from germline, CDR1 is SGHTA and CDR2 is FQGNSA. V lost 5 bases and J lost 4, with 15 bases in between. The CDR3 runs to 14 residues. CDR3 nucleotides: TGTGCCAGCAGCCCCACGGGGGGCCTATACGAGCAGTACTTC. Protein: CASSPTGGLYEQYF.

The table lists this clonotype with a few counts. The chain links TRBV20-1 to TRBJ2-7; TRBD1 matches 7 bases. The CDR3 loop spans 15 amino acids. V shed 1 base, J shed 3 bases, and the junction held 9 bases outside the gene matches. The germline gives CDR1 DFQATT, CDR2 SNEGSKA (reference sequence). The CDR3 DNA reads as TGCAGTGCTAGAGGTGCTGGACAGGTCCTCTACGAGCAGTACTTC. This sequence encodes CSARGAGQVLYEQYF.

CDR3 nucleotides: TGTGCCAGCACCGATTCCCCCCCGACGAACACTGAAGCTTTCTTT. It translates to CASTDSPPTNTEAFF. This rearrangement joins TRBV6-2 or TRBV6-3 to TRBJ1-1; the D is unclear. V was clipped by 7 bases and J by 1 base, with 16 bases between them. The CDR3 is 15 residues long. CDR1 MNHEY and CDR2 SVGEGT come from the germline V gene.